This T cell receptor (beta chain) stems from a study of molecular identifiers for immune sequencing clone quantification. Overall study results and limits: It was shown that clones above 20 RNA copies held over 99% of effector molecules, but under 1% in naive cells.

MiXCR, applied by TCRdb to the PCR reads, yields one record per CDR3 protein. The sample holds 400,000 to 600,000 distinct CDR3 sequences, about 21% seen once. The germline V gene has CDR1 MDHEN and CDR2 SYDVKM. The CDR3 has 19 amino acids. A word on this clonotype: Its antigen is currently unknown. A read error is likely, as this CDR3 ends without the conserved phenylalanine or tryptophan.

The specimen was naive CD8+ T cells from blood, with Jurkat cell RNA spiked in. The subset is: FACS-sorted CD8+CD4-CCR7+CD45RA+ naive T cells. This receptor was identified in a human donor in good health. Some libraries in this study had Jurkat cell RNA spiked in. V usage is TRBV28 and J usage is TRBJ2-6; the D is unclear. The CDR3 is CAGSLIGSLHISGANVLTS. The CDR3 region has the DNA TGTGCCGGCAGTTTAATCGGCTCTCTCCACATCTCTGGGGCCAACGTCCTGACTTCC.